The 11 T cell receptor beta chains below come from one sample, sequenced in a study of T cells in Graves' hyperthyroidism and ophthalmopathy. Amplification of TCR beta CDR3 regions was performed using RNA transcripts as template. The HTBI primer set drove a first-round RT-PCR of the TCR CDR3. TCRdb fed the multiplex PCR reads into MiXCR, producing one record per CDR3 protein. The repertoire holds hundreds of thousands of distinct CDR3 sequences, with 14% to 15% as singletons. Sequenced input: blood. The receptors derive from a man aged 18 to 30 with Graves' ophthalmopathy.

Regarding this clonotype: With a much larger clone just one base away, this may be a read error. Here the CDR3 DNA reads TGTGCCAGCAGTGAAGGGCCAGGGAAACCCTACGAGCAGTACTTC. This sequence encodes CASSEGPGKPYEQYF. The chain links TRBV2 to TRBJ2-7, with a tentative D call TRBD1 (5 bases). Trimming left V 1 base short and J 2 bases short, with 12 bases between. Germline values: CDR1 SNHLY, CDR2 FYNNEI. The CDR3 has 15 amino acids.

The sample holds many counts of this clonotype. The J gene is TRBJ2-3, the V gene TRBV11-1, with a tentative D call TRBD2 (5 bases). The CDR3 length is 17 residues. V was pared by 5 bases and J by 6 bases, with 24 bases between. CDR1 SGHAT and CDR2 FQDESV come from the germline V gene (reference sequence). CDR3 nucleotides: TGTGCCAGCAGCACACCCAACCGGGAAAGGCTAGGGGATACGCAGTATTTT. It translates to CASSTPNRERLGDTQYF.

This clonotype came up many times. V is TRBV5-1 and J is TRBJ1-6; the D is unclear. Trimming removed 4 bases from V and 8 bases from J, with 16 bases in between. CDR3 length: 15 amino acids. Germline V gene lookup returns CDR1 SGHRS and CDR2 YFSETQ. CDR3 region: CASSRRPSTDSPLHF. The CDR3 DNA follows: TGCGCCAGCAGCCGCAGACCGTCCACTGATTCACCCCTCCACTTT.

This clonotype was counted only a few times. A read error is possible here, since a much larger clone lies one base away. The J gene is TRBJ2-7, the V gene TRBV18; the match to TRBD1 covers 8 bases. The CDR3 runs 15 residues. The germline CDR1 and CDR2 sequences are KGHSH and LQKENI. The CDR3 DNA sequence: TGTGCCAGCTCATCGGCCGCGGACAGGGTTTACGAGCAGCACTTC. It yields the protein CASSSAADRVYEQHF. Full variable domain (remainder filled in from reference TRBV18 and TRBJ2-7): NAGVMQNPRHLVRRRGQEARLRCSPMKGHSHVYWYRQLPEEGLKFMVYLQKENIIDESGMPKERFSAEFPKEGPSILRIQQVVRGDSAAYFCASSSAADRVYEQHFGPGTRLTVT.

The sample holds a few counts of this clonotype. The rearrangement links TRBV20-1 to TRBJ2-4; D perhaps matches TRBD1 (6 bases). With 3 bases removed from V and 5 bases from J, the gap between germline ends came to 14 bases. The CDR3 is made up of 14 amino acids. From germline, CDR1 is DFQATT and CDR2 SNEGSKA (reference sequence). The CDR3 loop is CSASAPGQQNIQYF. The CDR3 bases are TGCAGTGCTAGTGCCCCGGGACAACAAAACATTCAGTACTTC.

The rearrangement links TRBV10-3 to TRBJ2-5; D possibly corresponds to TRBD2 (5 bases). This CDR3 is 15 amino acids long. Looked up from germline, CDR1 is ENHRY and CDR2 is SYGVKD. V gave up 2 bases and J gave up 5 bases, with 15 bases separating them. The CDR3 loop reads CAISEAVGRGETQYF. In nucleotides, the CDR3 is TGTGCCATCAGTGAGGCGGTCGGCAGAGGGGAGACCCAGTACTTC.

This clonotype was detected ten times or more. The chain links TRBV30 to TRBJ2-7; D gene unclear. The V end was cut by 0 bases, the J end by 7 bases, with 10 bases between. Germline-derived CDR1 and CDR2 are GTSNPN and SVGIG (reference sequence). This CDR3 has 12 residues. The CDR3 sequence is CAWSVRLVEQYF. CDR3 nucleotides: TGTGCCTGGAGTGTACGGTTGGTTGAGCAGTACTTC.

Worth noting for this clonotype: At one end, the junction sequence differs from germline, possibly due to a read error. The chain joins TRBV11-2 to TRBJ2-1; 10 bases fit TRBD1. CDR3 length: 15 amino acids. Germline lookup yields CDR1 SGHAT and CDR2 FQNNGV. CDR3 sequence: CASSKTGGPNNEQSF. The CDR3 nucleotides are TGTGCCAGCAGTAAGACAGGGGGCCCCAACAATGAGCAGTCCTTC.

In the case of this clonotype: Being one base from a much bigger clone, this may be a read error. The chain's CDR3 is CASSPWDGYNEQYF. The CDR3 DNA is TGTGCCAGCAGCCCCTGGGACGGATACAATGAGCAGTACTTC. The chain combines TRBV5-8 with TRBJ2-1, with D possibly being TRBD1 or TRBD2 (5 bases each). The DNA end favors TRBJ2-7, so the J call may be wrong. The CDR3 has 14 amino acids. CDR1 is SGHTS, CDR2 YDEGEE, per germline.

This clonotype was recorded at least ten times. V is TRBV7-3 and J is TRBJ2-3; 8 bases agree with TRBD1. This CDR3 has 15 amino acids. CDR1 SGHTA and CDR2 FQGTGA come from the germline V gene. Germline trimming cut 3 bases from V and 1 base from J; bases unmatched to any gene: 3. CDR3 sequence (DNA): TGTGCCAGCAGCTTGGCGGGACAGGGCACAGATACGCAGTATTTT. Translated, it gives CASSLAGQGTDTQYF.

The genes are TRBV20-1 and TRBJ2-5; tentative D call: TRBD2 (6 bases). The CDR3 runs 16 residues. Trimming shortened V by 1 base and J by 4 bases, and 19 bases separated the two germline ends. Germline lookup yields CDR1 DFQATT and CDR2 SNEGSKA (reference sequence). This chain's CDR3 is CSARAPTGGDSETQYF. The CDR3, as DNA: TGCAGTGCTAGAGCCCCGACTGGCGGGGACTCAGAGACCCAGTACTTC.